These 12 T cell receptor beta chains originate from one sample sequenced in a study of vaccination effects on CD4 cells after COVID-19. No antigen has been assigned to these receptors. Under the ViraFEST assay, PBMC were stimulated with viral peptide pools so that antigen-specific CD4+ T cells expanded. Sequencing was performed afterwards. Upon completion of 10 to 11 days in culture, CD4+ T cells were isolated. The person was diagnosed with PCR-confirmed SARS-CoV-2 infection between March and December 2020. Sequencing used immunoSEQ multiplex PCR; TCRdb keeps in-frame clones, though not all of them. The sample holds more than 35,000 clones, around 79% seen once. Sequences were derived from CD4+ T cells from PBMCs cultured with a peptide pool, sampled before COVID-19 vaccination. These receptors were taken from a human donor who had a prior SARS-CoV-2 infection.

V is TRBV2 and J is TRBJ2-7, with D perhaps assigned TRBD1 or TRBD2 (7 bases each). The length of the CDR3 is 17 residues. Germline V gene sequence: CDR1 SNHLY, CDR2 FYNNEI. The V gene lost 6 bases and the J gene lost 0 bases, with 21 bases spanning the gap. CDR3 bases: TGTGCCAGCAGCCAAGGGGGCCTAGCGGATAGCTCCTACGAGCAGTACTTC. It specifies CASSQGGLADSSYEQYF. Complete variable domain (other parts from reference TRBV2 and TRBJ2-7): EPEVTQTPSHQVTQMGQEVILRCVPISNHLYFYWYRQILGQKVEFLVSFYNNEISEKSEIFDDQFSVERPDGSNFTLKIRSTKLEDSAMYFCASSQGGLADSSYEQYFGPGTRLTVT.

The chain combines TRBV5-1 with TRBJ2-7; the D gene is possibly TRBD1 (6 bases). Between the trimmed V and J ends, which lost 0 bases and 5 bases, there was a span of 15 bases. There are 15 residues in the CDR3. From germline, CDR1 is SGHRS and CDR2 YFSETQ. This CDR3 is CASSLALQGLDEQYF. The DNA of the CDR3 is TGCGCCAGCAGCTTGGCGTTACAGGGTTTGGACGAGCAGTACTTC.

The table lists this clone with a few counts. This chain uses TRBV5-1 with TRBJ1-1, with D maybe TRBD1 (5 bases). Germline loops: CDR1 SGHRS, CDR2 YFSETQ. This CDR3 region has 14 residues. Trimming cost V 4 bases and J 4 bases, with 14 bases left between them. Written as DNA, the CDR3 is TGCGCCAGCAGCCCGCAGGGACGGGGCACTGAAGCTTTCTTT. Protein: CASSPQGRGTEAFF.

The V call is TRBV18, the J call TRBJ2-2, with 7 bases aligning to TRBD2. Germline trimming cut 3 bases from V and 3 bases from J; bases unmatched to any gene: 7. This CDR3 is 16 amino acids long. CDR1 is KGHSH and CDR2 is LQKENI in the germline V gene. The CDR3 DNA follows: TGTGCCAGCTCACCGACCACGGGAGGATACACCGGGGAGCTGTTTTTT. This gives the protein CASSPTTGGYTGELFF. The full variable domain, completed using reference TRBV18 and TRBJ2-2, is NAGVMQNPRHLVRRRGQEARLRCSPMKGHSHVYWYRQLPEEGLKFMVYLQKENIIDESGMPKERFSAEFPKEGPSILRIQQVVRGDSAAYFCASSPTTGGYTGELFFGEGSRLTVL.

V is TRBV6-5 and J is TRBJ2-1; 7 bases are shared with TRBD1. Germline trimming cut 10 bases from V and 2 bases from J; bases unmatched to any gene: 11. The CDR3 extends over 15 amino acids. Germline CDR1 is MNHEY and CDR2 is SVGAGI. CDR3 sequence: CATKTAGGTYNEQFF. CDR3 DNA sequence: TGTGCCACCAAGACCGCAGGGGGAACCTACAATGAGCAGTTCTTC.

The V call is TRBV30, the J call TRBJ2-2, with D maybe TRBD2 (7 bases). This CDR3 region has 16 residues. Germline lookup yields CDR1 GTSNPN and CDR2 SVGIG (reference sequence). The V and J ends lost 0 bases and 5 bases respectively, with 16 bases between them. CDR3 in DNA: TGTGCCTGGAGTGTTTTTGGGAGGGGGGGAACCGGGGAGCTGTTTTTT. It codes for CAWSVFGRGGTGELFF.

The V call is TRBV7-2, the J call TRBJ2-3; D gene ambiguous. Germline V lookup: CDR1 SGHTA, CDR2 FQGNSA. The length of the CDR3 is 14 residues. Trimming shortened V by 1 base and J by 0 bases, and 5 bases separated the two germline ends. As DNA, the CDR3 is TGTGCCAGCAGCTTAGGGCCTAGCACAGATACGCAGTATTTT. This codes for CASSLGPSTDTQYF.

The chain is built from TRBV5-6 and TRBJ2-1; 8 bases match TRBD2. CDR1 is SGHDT, CDR2 YYEEEE, per germline. This CDR3 spans 15 amino acids. V gave up 0 bases and J gave up 6 bases; unmatched junction bases: 5. The CDR3 loop is CASSLVAGLGNEQFF. In nucleotides, the CDR3 is TGTGCCAGCAGCTTGGTTGCGGGACTAGGCAATGAGCAGTTCTTC.

The rearrangement links TRBV9 to TRBJ1-1; 12 bases are shared with TRBD1. V lost 3 bases and J lost 4; bases outside the gene matches: 10. The CDR3 runs to 17 residues. The germline gives CDR1 SGDLS, CDR2 YYNGEE. CDR3 loop: CASSASPGQGAPTEAFF. In DNA form, the CDR3 reads TGTGCCAGCAGCGCCAGTCCGGGACAGGGGGCGCCCACTGAAGCTTTCTTT.

In this sample, this clone turned up a few times. V gene TRBV4-3 combines with J gene TRBJ1-1, with unresolved D. The CDR3 is made up of 13 amino acids. Trimming took 5 bases from V and 8 from J, leaving 15 bases between them. Germline lookup yields CDR1 LGHNA and CDR2 YSLEER. The CDR3 nucleotides are TGCGCCAGCAGCGTCCCAGGCTCGTTCGAAGCTTTCTTT. Translated: CASSVPGSFEAFF.

The chain recombines TRBV19 with TRBJ2-5, with D perhaps assigned TRBD1 or TRBD2 (5 bases each). This CDR3 is built from 14 residues. V gave up 1 base and J gave up 4 bases, with 10 bases separating them. Germline V CDR1 and CDR2: LNHDA, SQIVND (reference sequence). CDR3 sequence reads: CASSIGFGGETQYF. The CDR3 DNA sequence: TGTGCCAGTAGTATAGGGTTTGGGGGAGAGACCCAGTACTTC. Full variable domain (remainder filled in from reference TRBV19 and TRBJ2-5): DGGITQSPKYLFRKEGQNVTLSCEQNLNHDAMYWYRQDPGQGLRLIYYSQIVNDFQKGDIAEGYSVSREKKESFPLTVTSAQKNPTAFYLCASSIGFGGETQYFGPGTRLLVL.

V is TRBV3-1 (or the pseudogene TRBV3-2) and J is TRBJ2-5, with D perhaps matching TRBD1 or TRBD2 (5 bases each). Germline CDR1 is LGHDT and CDR2 is YNNKEL (reference sequence). V lost 7 bases and J lost 7, with 25 bases in between. The CDR3 consists of 16 residues. CDR3 amino acids: CASKSGRASFEGTQYF. The DNA of the CDR3 is TGTGCCAGCAAATCAGGGCGGGCCTCCTTCGAAGGGACCCAGTACTTC.